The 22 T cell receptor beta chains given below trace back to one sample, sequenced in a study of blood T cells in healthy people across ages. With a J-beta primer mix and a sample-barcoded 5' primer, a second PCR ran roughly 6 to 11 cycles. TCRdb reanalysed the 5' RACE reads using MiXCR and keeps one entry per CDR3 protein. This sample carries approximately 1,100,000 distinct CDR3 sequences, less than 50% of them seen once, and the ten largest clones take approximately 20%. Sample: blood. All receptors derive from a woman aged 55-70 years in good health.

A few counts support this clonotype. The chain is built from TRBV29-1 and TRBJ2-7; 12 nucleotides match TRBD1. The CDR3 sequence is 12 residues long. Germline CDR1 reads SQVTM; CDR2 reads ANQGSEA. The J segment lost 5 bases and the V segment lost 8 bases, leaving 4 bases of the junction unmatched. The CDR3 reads CSTGTGGDEQYF. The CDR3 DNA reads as TGCAGCACCGGGACAGGGGGCGACGAGCAGTACTTC.

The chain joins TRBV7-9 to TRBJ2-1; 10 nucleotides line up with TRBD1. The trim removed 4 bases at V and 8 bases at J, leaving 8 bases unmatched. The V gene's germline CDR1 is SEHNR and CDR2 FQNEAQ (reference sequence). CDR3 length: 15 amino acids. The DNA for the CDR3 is TGTGCCAGCAGCTCTCACGGAGGGACAGGGGATGAGCAGTTCTTC. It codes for CASSSHGGTGDEQFF.

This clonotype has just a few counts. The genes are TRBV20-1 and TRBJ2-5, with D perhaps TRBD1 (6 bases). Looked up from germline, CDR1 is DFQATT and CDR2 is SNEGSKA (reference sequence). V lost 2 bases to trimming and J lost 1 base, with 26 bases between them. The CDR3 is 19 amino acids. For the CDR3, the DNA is TGCAGTGCTAGATTTGCAGATACACGGACAGTTTTTACCCAAGAGACCCAGTACTTC. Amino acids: CSARFADTRTVFTQETQYF.

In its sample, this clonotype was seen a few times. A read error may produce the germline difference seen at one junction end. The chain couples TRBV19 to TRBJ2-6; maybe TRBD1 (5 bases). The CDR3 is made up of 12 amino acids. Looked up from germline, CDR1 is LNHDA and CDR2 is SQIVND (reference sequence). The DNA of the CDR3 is TGCGCGAGACAGTCTGGGGCCAACGTCCTGACTTTC. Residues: CARQSGANVLTF.

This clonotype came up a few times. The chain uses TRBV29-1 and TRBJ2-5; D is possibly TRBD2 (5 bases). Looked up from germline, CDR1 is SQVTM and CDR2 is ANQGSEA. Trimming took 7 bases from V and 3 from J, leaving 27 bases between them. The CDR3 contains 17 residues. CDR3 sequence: CSAGEAGKLTREETQYF. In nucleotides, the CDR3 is TGCAGCGCCGGAGAAGCCGGGAAGCTTACTAGGGAAGAGACCCAGTACTTC.

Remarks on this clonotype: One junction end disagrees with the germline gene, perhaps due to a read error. This CDR3 reads CASSFQGDHETQYF. In nucleotides, the CDR3 is TGTGCCAGCAGCTTTCAAGGGGACCACGAGACCCAGTACTTC. This chain links TRBV5-5 with TRBJ2-5; D tentatively fits TRBD1 or TRBD2 (5 bases each). The germline CDR1 and CDR2 sequences are SGHKS and YYEKEE (reference sequence). The CDR3 consists of 14 residues.

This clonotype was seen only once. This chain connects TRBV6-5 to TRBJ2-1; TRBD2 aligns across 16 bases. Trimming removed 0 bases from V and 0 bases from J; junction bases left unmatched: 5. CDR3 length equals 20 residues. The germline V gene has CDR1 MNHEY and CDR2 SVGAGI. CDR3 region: CASSYSGLAGGPPSYNEQFF. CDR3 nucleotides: TGTGCCAGCAGTTACTCGGGACTAGCGGGAGGGCCTCCCTCCTACAATGAGCAGTTCTTC.

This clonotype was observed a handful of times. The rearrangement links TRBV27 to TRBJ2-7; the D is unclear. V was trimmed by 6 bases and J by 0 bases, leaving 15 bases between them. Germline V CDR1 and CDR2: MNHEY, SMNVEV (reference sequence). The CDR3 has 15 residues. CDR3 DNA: TGTGCCAGCAGCACTCTATCGCGGAACTCCTACGAGCAGTACTTC. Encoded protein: CASSTLSRNSYEQYF.

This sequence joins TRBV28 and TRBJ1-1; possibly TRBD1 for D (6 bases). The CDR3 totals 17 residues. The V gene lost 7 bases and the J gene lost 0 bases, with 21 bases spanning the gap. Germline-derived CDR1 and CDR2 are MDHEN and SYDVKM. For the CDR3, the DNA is TGTGCCAGCACCAACCCGCCAGGGGTTAATCTGAACACTGAAGCTTTCTTT. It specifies CASTNPPGVNLNTEAFF.

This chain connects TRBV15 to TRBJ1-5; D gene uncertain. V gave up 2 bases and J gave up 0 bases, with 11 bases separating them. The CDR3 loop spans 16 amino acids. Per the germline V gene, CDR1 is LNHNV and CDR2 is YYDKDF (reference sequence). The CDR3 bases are TGTGCCACCAGCAGATTTAAGACCGATAGCAATCAGCCCCAGCATTTT. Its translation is CATSRFKTDSNQPQHF.

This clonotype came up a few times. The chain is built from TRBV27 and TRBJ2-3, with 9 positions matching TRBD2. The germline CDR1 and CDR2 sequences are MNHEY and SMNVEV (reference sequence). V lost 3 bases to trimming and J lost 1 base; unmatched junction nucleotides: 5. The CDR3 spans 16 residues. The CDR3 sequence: CASSLTSGGGTDTQYF. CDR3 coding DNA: TGTGCCAGCAGTTTGACTAGCGGCGGAGGCACAGATACGCAGTATTTT.

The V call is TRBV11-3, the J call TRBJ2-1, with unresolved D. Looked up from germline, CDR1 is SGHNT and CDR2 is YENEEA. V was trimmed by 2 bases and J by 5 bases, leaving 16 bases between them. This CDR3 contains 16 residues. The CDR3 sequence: CASSLNPAVTHNEQFF. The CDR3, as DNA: TGTGCCAGCAGCTTAAATCCGGCAGTAACCCACAATGAGCAGTTCTTC.

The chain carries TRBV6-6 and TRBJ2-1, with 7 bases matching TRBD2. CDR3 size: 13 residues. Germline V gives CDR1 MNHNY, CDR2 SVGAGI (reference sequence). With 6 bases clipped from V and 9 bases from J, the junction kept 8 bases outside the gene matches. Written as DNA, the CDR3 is TGTGCCAGCAGCCCGGGGGAGGGTGGTGAGCAGTTCTTC. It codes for CASSPGEGGEQFF.

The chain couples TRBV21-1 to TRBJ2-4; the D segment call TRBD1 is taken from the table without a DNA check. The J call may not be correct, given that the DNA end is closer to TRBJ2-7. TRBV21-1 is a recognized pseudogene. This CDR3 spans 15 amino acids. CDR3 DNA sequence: TGTGCCAGCAGCAAACATTTACAGGGGGCCCACGAGCAGTACTTC. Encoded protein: CASSKHLQGAHEQYF.

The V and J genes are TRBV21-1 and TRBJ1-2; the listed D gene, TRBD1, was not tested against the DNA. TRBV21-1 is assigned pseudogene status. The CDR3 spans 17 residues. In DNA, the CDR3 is TGTGCCAGCAGCTCCCCGACCCGTCGGACAGGGGATTATGGCTACACCTTC. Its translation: CASSSPTRRTGDYGYTF.

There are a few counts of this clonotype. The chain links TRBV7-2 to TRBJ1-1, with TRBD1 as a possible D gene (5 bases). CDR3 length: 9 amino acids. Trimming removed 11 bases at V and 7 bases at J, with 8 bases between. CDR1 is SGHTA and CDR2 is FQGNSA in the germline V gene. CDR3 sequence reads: CARRGEAFF. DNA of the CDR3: TGTGCCCGAAGGGGTGAAGCTTTCTTT.

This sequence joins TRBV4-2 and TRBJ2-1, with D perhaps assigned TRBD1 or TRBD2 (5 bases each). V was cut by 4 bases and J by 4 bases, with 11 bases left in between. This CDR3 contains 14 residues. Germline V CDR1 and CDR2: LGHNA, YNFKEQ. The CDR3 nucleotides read TGTGCCAGCAGCCCAGACGGGGCTTACAATGAGCAGTTCTTC. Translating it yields CASSPDGAYNEQFF.

For the CDR3, the DNA is TGCGCCAGCAGCTTCCGACAGGGCTTGGGTCAGCCCCAGCATTTT. It codes for CASSFRQGLGQPQHF. This sequence joins TRBV5-1 and TRBJ1-5, with 7 bases lining up with TRBD1. Trimming cost V 2 bases and J 6 bases; bases outside gene matches: 8. There are 15 residues in the CDR3. In germline, CDR1 is SGHRS, CDR2 YFSETQ.

CDR3 region: CASSHENSYEQYF. CDR3 nucleotide sequence: TGTGCCAGCAGCCATGAGAACAGCTACGAGCAGTACTTC. V gene TRBV3-1 combines with J gene TRBJ2-7; D call uncertain. The germline V gene encodes CDR1 LGHDT and CDR2 YNNKEL (reference sequence). Trimming pared 3 bases from V and 3 bases from J, leaving 9 bases between. There are 13 residues in the CDR3.

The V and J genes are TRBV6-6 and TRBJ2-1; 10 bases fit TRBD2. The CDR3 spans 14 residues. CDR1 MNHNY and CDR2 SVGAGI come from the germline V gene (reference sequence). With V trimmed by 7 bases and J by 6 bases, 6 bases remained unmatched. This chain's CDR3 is CASTEREGVNEQFF. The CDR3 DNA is TGTGCCAGCACTGAGCGGGAGGGGGTCAATGAGCAGTTCTTC.

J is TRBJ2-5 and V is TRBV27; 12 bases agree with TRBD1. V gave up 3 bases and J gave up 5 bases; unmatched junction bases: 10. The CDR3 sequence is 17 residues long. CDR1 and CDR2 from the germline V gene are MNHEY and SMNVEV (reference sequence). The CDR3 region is CASSLSSGTGGRETQYF. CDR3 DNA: TGTGCCAGCAGTTTGTCTAGTGGGACAGGGGGCCGGGAGACCCAGTACTTC.

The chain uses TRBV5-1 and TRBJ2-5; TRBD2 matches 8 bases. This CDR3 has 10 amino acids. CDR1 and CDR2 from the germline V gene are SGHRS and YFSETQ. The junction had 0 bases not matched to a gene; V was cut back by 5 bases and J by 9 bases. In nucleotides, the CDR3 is TGCGCCAGCAGGCGGGAGGCCCAGTACTTC. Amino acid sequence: CASRREAQYF.